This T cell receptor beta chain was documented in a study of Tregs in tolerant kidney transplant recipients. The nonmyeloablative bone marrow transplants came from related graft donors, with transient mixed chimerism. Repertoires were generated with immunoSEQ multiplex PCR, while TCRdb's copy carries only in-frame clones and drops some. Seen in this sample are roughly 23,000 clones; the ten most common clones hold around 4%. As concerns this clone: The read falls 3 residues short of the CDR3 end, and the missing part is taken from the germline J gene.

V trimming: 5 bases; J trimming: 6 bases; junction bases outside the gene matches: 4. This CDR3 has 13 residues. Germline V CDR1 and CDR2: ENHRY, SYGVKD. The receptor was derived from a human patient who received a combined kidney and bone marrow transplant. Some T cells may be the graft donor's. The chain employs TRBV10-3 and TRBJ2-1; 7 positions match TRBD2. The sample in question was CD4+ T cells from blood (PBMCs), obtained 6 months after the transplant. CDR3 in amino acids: CAISPGLLNEQFF. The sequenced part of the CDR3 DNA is TGTGCCATCAGTCCGGGACTACTCAATGAG.